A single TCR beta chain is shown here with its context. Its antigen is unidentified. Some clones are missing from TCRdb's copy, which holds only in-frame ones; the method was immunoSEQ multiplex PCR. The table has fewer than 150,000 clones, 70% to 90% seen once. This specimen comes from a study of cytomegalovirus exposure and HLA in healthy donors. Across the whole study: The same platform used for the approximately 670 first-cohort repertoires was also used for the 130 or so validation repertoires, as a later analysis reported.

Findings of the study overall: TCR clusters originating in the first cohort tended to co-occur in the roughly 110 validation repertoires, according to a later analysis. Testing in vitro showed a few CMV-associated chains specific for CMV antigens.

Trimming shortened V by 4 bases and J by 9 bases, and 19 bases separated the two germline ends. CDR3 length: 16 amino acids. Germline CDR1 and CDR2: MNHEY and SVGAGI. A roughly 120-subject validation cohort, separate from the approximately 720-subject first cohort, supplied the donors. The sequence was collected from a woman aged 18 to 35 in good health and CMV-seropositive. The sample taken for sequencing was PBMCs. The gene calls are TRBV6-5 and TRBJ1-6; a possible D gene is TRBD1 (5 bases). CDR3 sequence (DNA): TGTGCCAGCAGTTCCCGCGGGGGGACTCGGGCTTCACCCCTCCACTTT. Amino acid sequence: CASSSRGGTRASPLHF.